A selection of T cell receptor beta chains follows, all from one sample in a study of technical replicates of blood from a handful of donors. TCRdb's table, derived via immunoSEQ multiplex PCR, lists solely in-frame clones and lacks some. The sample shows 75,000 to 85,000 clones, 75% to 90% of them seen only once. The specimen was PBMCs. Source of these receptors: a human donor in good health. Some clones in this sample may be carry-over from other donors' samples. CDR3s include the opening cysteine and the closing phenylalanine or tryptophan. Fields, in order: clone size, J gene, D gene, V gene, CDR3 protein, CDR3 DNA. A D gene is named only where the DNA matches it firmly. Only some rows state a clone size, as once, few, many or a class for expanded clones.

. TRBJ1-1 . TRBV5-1 CASGLSGGFTEAFF TGCGCCAGCGGTCTATCGGGAGGGTTTACTGAAGCTTTCTTT
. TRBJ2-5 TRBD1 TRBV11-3 CATVLGTGRQETQYF TGTGCCACGGTATTAGGGACAGGTCGTCAAGAGACCCAGTACTTC
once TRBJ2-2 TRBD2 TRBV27 CASSPFSAGGRTGELFF TGTGCCAGCAGTCCATTCTCAGCGGGGGGGCGGACCGGGGAGCTGTTTTTT
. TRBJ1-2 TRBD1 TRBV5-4 CASSLDRGFSGYTF TGTGCCAGCAGCTTGGACAGGGGTTTCTCTGGCTACACCTTC
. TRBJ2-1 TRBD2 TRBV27 CASSFVGTSGRIDEQFF TGTGCCAGCAGTTTCGTCGGGACTAGCGGGAGGATCGATGAGCAGTTCTTC
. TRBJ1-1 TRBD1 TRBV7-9 CASSLAVGQGVEAFF TGTGCCAGCAGCTTAGCGGTAGGACAGGGGGTGGAAGCTTTCTTT
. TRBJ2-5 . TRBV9 CASSGTSRETQYF TGTGCCAGCAGCGGAACTAGCCGGGAGACCCAGTACTTC
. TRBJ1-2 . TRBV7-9 CASSLEFGSGYTF TGTGCCAGCAGCTTAGAATTCGGGTCCGGCTACACCTTC
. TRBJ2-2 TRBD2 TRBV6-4 CASSVSGTNTGELFF TGTGCCAGCAGTGTCAGCGGGACCAACACCGGGGAGCTGTTTTTT
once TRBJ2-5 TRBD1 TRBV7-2 CASSLGQGATNTQYF TGTGCCAGCAGCTTAGGACAGGGGGCCACCAATACCCAGTACTTC
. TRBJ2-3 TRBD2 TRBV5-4 CASSGGGGTDTQYF TGTGCCAGCAGCGGGGGGGGAGGCACAGATACGCAGTATTTT
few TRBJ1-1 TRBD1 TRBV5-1 CASRMGQAPSEAFF TGCGCCAGCAGGATGGGACAGGCGCCCAGTGAAGCTTTCTTT
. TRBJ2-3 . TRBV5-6 CASSSVAASTDTQYF TGTGCCAGCAGCTCCGTAGCGGCCTCCACAGATACGCAGTATTTT
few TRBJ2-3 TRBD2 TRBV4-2 CASSQDKGGGVDTQYF TGTGCCAGCAGCCAAGATAAAGGCGGGGGTGTAGATACGCAGTATTTT
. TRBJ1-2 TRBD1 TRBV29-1 CSAGTGALYGYTF TGCAGCGCCGGGACAGGGGCCCTCTATGGCTACACCTTC
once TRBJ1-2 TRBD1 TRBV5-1 CASRVTGVSLWDGYTF TGCGCCAGCAGAGTAACAGGGGTAAGCCTATGGGATGGCTACACCTTC
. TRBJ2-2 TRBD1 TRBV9 CASSVVTGGDTGELFF TGTGCCAGCAGCGTAGTCACAGGGGGCGACACCGGGGAGCTGTTTTTT
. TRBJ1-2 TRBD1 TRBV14 CASSQSTGTGVYGYTF TGTGCCAGCAGCCAATCTACCGGGACAGGGGTCTATGGCTACACCTTC
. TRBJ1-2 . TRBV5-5 CASSLNAAKVNNYGYTF TGTGCCAGCAGCTTGAACGCAGCGAAGGTGAATAACTATGGCTACACCTTC
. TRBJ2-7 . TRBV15 CATSTLGGLNSSYEQYF TGTGCCACCAGCACCTTAGGCGGACTAAACTCCTCCTACGAGCAGTACTTC
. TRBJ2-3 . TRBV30 CAWSVQPSTDTQYF TGTGCCTGGAGTGTACAGCCTAGCACAGATACGCAGTATTTT
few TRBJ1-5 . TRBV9 CASSVDENQPQHF TGTGCCAGCAGCGTAGACGAGAATCAGCCCCAGCATTTT
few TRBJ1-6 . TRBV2 CASSDFPYLQGLNSPLHF TGTGCCAGCAGTGATTTTCCTTATCTGCAGGGTCTTAATTCACCCCTCCACTTT
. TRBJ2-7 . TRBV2 CASSWTPEGLARNDEQYF TGTGCCAGCAGTTGGACCCCGGAGGGGCTAGCGAGGAACGACGAGCAGTACTTC
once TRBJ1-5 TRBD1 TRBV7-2 CASSLGRPGQGNQPQHF TGTGCCAGCAGCTTAGGACGGCCGGGACAGGGTAATCAGCCCCAGCATTTT
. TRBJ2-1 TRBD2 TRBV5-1 CASSLGLAGGINEQFF TGCGCCAGCAGCTTGGGACTAGCGGGAGGTATCAATGAGCAGTTCTTC
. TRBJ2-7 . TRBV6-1 CASSEARVLYEQYF TGTGCCAGCAGTGAAGCCAGGGTCCTCTACGAGCAGTACTTC
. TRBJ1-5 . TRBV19 CASSIGQSVGQPQHF TGTGCCAGTAGTATAGGACAGTCCGTCGGTCAGCCCCAGCATTTT
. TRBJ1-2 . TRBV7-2 CASSPGGLANYGYTF TGTGCCAGCAGCCCGGGGGGGTTAGCTAACTATGGCTACACCTTC
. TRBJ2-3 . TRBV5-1 CASSSDSPSDTQYF TGCGCCAGCAGCTCAGACAGCCCCTCAGATACGCAGTATTTT
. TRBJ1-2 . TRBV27 CASSPGWGLNYGYTF TGTGCCAGCAGCCCGGGATGGGGACTTAACTATGGCTACACCTTC
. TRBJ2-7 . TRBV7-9 CASSQGGWQGPYEQYF TGTGCCAGCAGCCAAGGAGGGTGGCAGGGCCCCTACGAGCAGTACTTC
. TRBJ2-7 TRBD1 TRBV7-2 CASSPYRTGYEQYF TGTGCCAGCAGCCCTTATCGGACAGGGTACGAGCAGTACTTC
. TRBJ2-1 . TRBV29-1 CSVGFGGPWNEQFF TGCAGCGTTGGATTCGGGGGGCCTTGGAATGAGCAGTTCTTC
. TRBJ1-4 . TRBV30 CAWSVNSWEKLFF TGTGCCTGGAGTGTAAATAGTTGGGAAAAACTGTTTTTT
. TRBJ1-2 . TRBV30 CAWSRANYGYTF TGTGCCTGGTCAAGAGCTAACTATGGCTACACCTTC
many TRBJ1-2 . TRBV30 CAWSVGVGYTF TGTGCCTGGAGTGTCGGTGTCGGCTACACCTTC
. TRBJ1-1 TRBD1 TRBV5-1 CASSLEVGGSEAFF TGCGCCAGCAGCTTGGAAGTAGGGGGCAGTGAAGCTTTCTTT
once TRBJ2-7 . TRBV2 CASTEVMGLVDEQYF TGTGCCAGCACCGAAGTCATGGGTCTAGTAGACGAGCAGTACTTC